Presented here are 14 T cell receptor beta chains from one specimen sequenced in a study of Ad26.COV2.S vaccination and SARS-CoV-2 variants. The data were produced by immunoSEQ multiplex PCR, yet TCRdb's version contains in-frame clones alone and is incomplete. The data contain about 350,000 clones, about 89% of them singletons. The treatment: 15 to 20 received Ad26.COV2.S at low or high dose, single or two shots; 5 received placebo; per-sample allocation not given. The samples date from day 63 after the first vaccine or placebo injection. The sequenced sample was peripheral blood, obtained in a trial of Ad26.COV2.S vaccine versus placebo. The origin of the receptors is a person between 18 and 59 years old who received the Ad26.COV2.S COVID-19 vaccine or a placebo.

The rearrangement joins TRBV7-9 to TRBJ1-1, with no clear D. Germline V gives CDR1 SEHNR, CDR2 FQNEAQ (reference sequence). The CDR3 length is 16 residues. The V and J ends lost 1 base and 2 bases respectively, with 14 bases between them. In nucleotides, the CDR3 is TGTGCCAGCAGCTTAGATGGGCTAGGCCCAAACACTGAAGCTTTCTTT. It translates to CASSLDGLGPNTEAFF.

The genes are TRBV21-1 and TRBJ2-1; the table assigns TRBD2, which was not confirmed against the DNA. TRBV21-1 represents a pseudogene. CDR3 length: 17 residues. The CDR3: CASSKDKGLAVHNEQFF. CDR3 DNA: TGTGCCAGCAGCAAAGATAAGGGACTAGCGGTACACAATGAGCAGTTCTTC.

The rearrangement links TRBV4-1 to TRBJ2-5; D unresolved. This CDR3 region has 14 residues. In germline, CDR1 is MGHRA, CDR2 YSYEKL. V was shortened by 2 bases and J by 2 bases, with 9 bases between the two germline ends. The CDR3 DNA sequence: TGCGCCAGCAGCCAATACACGGTTCAAGAGACCCAGTACTTC. Amino acid sequence: CASSQYTVQETQYF.

This clone showed up just once. In the same sample, other DNA sequences code for this CDR3. The V gene is TRBV27, the J gene TRBJ2-1; D is perhaps TRBD2 (6 bases). V was pared by 3 bases and J by 6 bases, with 12 bases between. This CDR3 region has 14 residues. The germline CDR1 and CDR2 sequences are MNHEY and SMNVEV (reference sequence). The CDR3 DNA follows: TGTGCCAGCAGTTTGGGTGGGACTGGCAATGAGCAGTTCTTC. Amino acid sequence: CASSLGGTGNEQFF.

J is TRBJ2-5 and V is TRBV4-3; 16 positions match TRBD2. The V gene's germline CDR1 is LGHNA and CDR2 YSLEER. The CDR3 is made up of 15 amino acids. Trimming took 4 bases from V and 5 from J; bases not matched to a gene: 1. This CDR3 is CASSRGLAGGETQYF. In DNA, the CDR3 is TGCGCCAGCAGCCGGGGACTAGCGGGGGGGGAGACCCAGTACTTC.

The J gene is TRBJ1-4, the V gene TRBV20-1; D gene ambiguous. The CDR3 sequence is 15 residues long. In germline, CDR1 is DFQATT, CDR2 SNEGSKA (reference sequence). The V end lost 3 bases, the J end lost 0 bases, and 11 bases lay between the germline ends. DNA for the CDR3: TGCAGTGCTAGTTCCGGGGATGCAACTAATGAAAAACTGTTTTTT. Amino acid sequence: CSASSGDATNEKLFF.

The rearrangement links TRBV29-1 to TRBJ1-1; D not certain. CDR3 length equals 13 residues. Between the trimmed V and J ends, which lost 2 bases and 7 bases, there was a span of 14 bases. The V gene's germline CDR1 is SQVTM and CDR2 ANQGSEA. CDR3 residues: CSVESLSDSEAFF. The CDR3 DNA follows: TGCAGCGTTGAATCATTGTCGGATAGTGAAGCTTTCTTT.

The rearrangement links TRBV6-2 or TRBV6-3 to TRBJ1-6, with D possibly being TRBD1 (5 bases). Germline V CDR1 and CDR2: MNHEY, SVGEGT. Between the trimmed V and J ends, which lost 4 bases and 10 bases, there was a span of 20 bases. The CDR3 is 16 amino acids. The CDR3 loop is CASSSPGGSWGSPLHF. CDR3 coding DNA: TGTGCCAGCAGTTCACCTGGTGGCTCTTGGGGCTCACCCCTCCACTTT.

The chain carries TRBV19 and TRBJ2-5, with D possibly matching TRBD2 (6 bases). The CDR3 sequence is 13 residues long. V lost 10 bases and J 5 bases, leaving 17 bases between the germline ends. Germline loops: CDR1 LNHDA, CDR2 SQIVND (reference sequence). CDR3 protein: CATRGTSRETQYF. The CDR3, as DNA: TGTGCCACCCGGGGGACCTCGAGGGAGACCCAGTACTTC. Variable domain in full (rest from reference TRBV19 and TRBJ2-5): DGGITQSPKYLFRKEGQNVTLSCEQNLNHDAMYWYRQDPGQGLRLIYYSQIVNDFQKGDIAEGYSVSREKKESFPLTVTSAQKNPTAFYLCATRGTSRETQYFGPGTRLLVL.

The J gene is TRBJ2-2, the V gene TRBV5-1, with 11 positions matching TRBD1. The CDR3 spans 19 residues. V lost 4 bases to trimming and J lost 6 bases; unmatched junction nucleotides: 17. CDR1 and CDR2 (germline): SGHRS, YFSETQ. DNA for the CDR3: TGCGCCAGCAGCCCGGACAGGGGGCTTCAACGGGAGTGGGCCGGGGAGCTGTTTTTT. Translation gives CASSPDRGLQREWAGELFF. The full variable domain, completed using reference TRBV5-1 and TRBJ2-2, is KAGVTQTPRYLIKTRGQQVTLSCSPISGHRSVSWYQQTPGQGLQFLFEYFSETQRNKGNFPGRFSGRQFSNSRSEMNVSTLELGDSALYLCASSPDRGLQREWAGELFFGEGSRLTVL.

V and J are TRBV2 and TRBJ1-2; D gene unclear. The CDR3 totals 18 residues. Germline CDR1 reads SNHLY; CDR2 reads FYNNEI. V gave up 3 bases and J gave up 0 bases, with 20 bases separating them. The CDR3 region has the DNA TGTGCCAGCAGTGAGATGGGAAGGACTATATGGACTAACTATGGCTACACCTTC. Residues: CASSEMGRTIWTNYGYTF. Variable domain in full (rest from reference TRBV2 and TRBJ1-2): EPEVTQTPSHQVTQMGQEVILRCVPISNHLYFYWYRQILGQKVEFLVSFYNNEISEKSEIFDDQFSVERPDGSNFTLKIRSTKLEDSAMYFCASSEMGRTIWTNYGYTFGSGTRLTVV.

The rearrangement uses TRBV5-6 and TRBJ2-7, with TRBD1 identical over 9 bases. This CDR3 spans 15 amino acids. With V trimmed by 3 bases and J by 2 bases, 6 bases remained unmatched. CDR1 is SGHDT and CDR2 is YYEEEE in the germline V gene. The chain's CDR3 is CASSWGQGLPYEQYF. As DNA, the CDR3 is TGTGCCAGCAGCTGGGGACAGGGACTTCCCTACGAGCAGTACTTC.

The CDR3 loop is CASLGAGGSSNQPQHF. In nucleotides, the CDR3 is TGTGCCAGCCTAGGGGCAGGAGGTTCTAGCAATCAGCCCCAGCATTTT. The rearrangement joins TRBV28 to TRBJ1-5, with a possible D match to TRBD1 (5 bases). The CDR3 contains 16 residues. CDR1 is MDHEN and CDR2 is SYDVKM in the germline V gene. Deletions cut 8 bases from V and 0 bases from J, with 17 bases between.

This chain joins TRBV4-3 and TRBJ1-6, with D possibly being TRBD1 (6 bases). Germline assignment: CDR1 LGHNA and CDR2 YSLEER. The CDR3 consists of 18 residues. Trimming shortened V by 3 bases and J by 3 bases, and 18 bases separated the two germline ends. CDR3 region: CASSQGRGEGLYNSPLHF. DNA of the CDR3: TGCGCCAGCAGCCAGGGGAGGGGGGAAGGGCTCTATAATTCACCCCTCCACTTT.